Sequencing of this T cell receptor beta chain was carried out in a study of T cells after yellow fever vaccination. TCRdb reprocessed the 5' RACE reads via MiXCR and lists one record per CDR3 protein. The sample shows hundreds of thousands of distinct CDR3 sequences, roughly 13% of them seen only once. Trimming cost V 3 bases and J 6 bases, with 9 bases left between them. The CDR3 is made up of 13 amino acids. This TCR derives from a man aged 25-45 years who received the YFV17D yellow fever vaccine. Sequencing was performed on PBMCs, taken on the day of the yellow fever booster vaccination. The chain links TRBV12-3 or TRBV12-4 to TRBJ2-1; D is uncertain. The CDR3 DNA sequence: TGTGCCAGCAGTTTGGTAGAATTCAATGAGCAGTTCTTC. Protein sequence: CASSLVEFNEQFF.